The sequence of this T cell receptor (beta chain) was determined in a study of T cells in Graves' hyperthyroidism and ophthalmopathy. This clonotype was seen a handful of times. Since a much larger clone is just one base distant, this may be a read error. The CDR3 regions of TCR beta were amplified from RNA transcripts. With the HTBI primer set, the TCR CDR3 went through a first round of RT-PCR. One entry per CDR3 protein, called by TCRdb with MiXCR from the multiplex PCR reads. Among roughly 250,000 distinct CDR3 sequences listed, 16% were seen once. The CDR3 extends over 13 amino acids. V dropped 6 bases and J dropped 8 bases, with 14 bases sitting between them. Germline values: CDR1 SNHLY, CDR2 FYNNEI. Exclusions: uncontrolled infection, other autoimmune disease, pregnancy, lactation. Extraction of PBMCs used roughly 9.6 ml of fresh peripheral blood.

V usage is TRBV2 and J usage is TRBJ2-1; D not certain. Sequenced input: blood. This TCR was sampled from a woman under 30 with Graves' ophthalmopathy. CDR3 loop: CASSNFLNDEQFF. The CDR3 DNA reads TGTGCCAGCAGCAACTTTTTAAACGATGAGCAGTTCTTC.